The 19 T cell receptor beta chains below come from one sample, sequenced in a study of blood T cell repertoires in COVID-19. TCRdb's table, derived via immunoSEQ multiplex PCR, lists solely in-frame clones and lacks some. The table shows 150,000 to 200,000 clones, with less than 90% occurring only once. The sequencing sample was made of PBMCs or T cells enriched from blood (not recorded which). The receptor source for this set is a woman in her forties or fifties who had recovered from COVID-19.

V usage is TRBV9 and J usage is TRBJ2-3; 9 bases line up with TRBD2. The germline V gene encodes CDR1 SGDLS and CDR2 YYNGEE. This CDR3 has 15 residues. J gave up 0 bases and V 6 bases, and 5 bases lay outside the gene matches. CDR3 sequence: CASTSGVGSTDTQYF. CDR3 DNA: TGTGCCAGCACTAGCGGGGTGGGTAGCACAGATACGCAGTATTTT.

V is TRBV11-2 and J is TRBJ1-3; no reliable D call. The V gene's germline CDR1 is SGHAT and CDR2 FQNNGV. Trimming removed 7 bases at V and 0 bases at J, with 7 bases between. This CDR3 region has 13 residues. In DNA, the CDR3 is TGTGCCAGCAAGGACTACTCTGGAAACACCATATATTTT. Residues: CASKDYSGNTIYF.

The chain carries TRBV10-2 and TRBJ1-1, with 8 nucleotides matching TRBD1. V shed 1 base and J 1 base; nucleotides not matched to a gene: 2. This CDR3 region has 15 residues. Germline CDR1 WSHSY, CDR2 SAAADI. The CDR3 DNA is TGCGCCAGCAGTGAGTTCGGGACAGGGAACACTGAAGCTTTCTTT. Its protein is CASSEFGTGNTEAFF.

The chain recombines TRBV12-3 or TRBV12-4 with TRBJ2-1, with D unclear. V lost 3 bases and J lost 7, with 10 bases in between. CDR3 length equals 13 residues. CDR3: CASSLLRENEQFF. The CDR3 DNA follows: TGTGCCAGCAGTTTGCTCCGCGAAAATGAGCAGTTCTTC.

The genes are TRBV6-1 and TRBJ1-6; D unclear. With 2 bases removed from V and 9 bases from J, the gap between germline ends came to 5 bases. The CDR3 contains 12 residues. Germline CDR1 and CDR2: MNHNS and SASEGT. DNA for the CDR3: TGTGCCAGCAGTGAACGACTTTCACCCCTCCACTTT. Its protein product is CASSERLSPLHF.

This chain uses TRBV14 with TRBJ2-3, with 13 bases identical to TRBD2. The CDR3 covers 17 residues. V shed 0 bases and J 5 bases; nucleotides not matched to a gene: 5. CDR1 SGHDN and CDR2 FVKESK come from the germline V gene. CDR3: CASSQDWGLAGIDTQYF. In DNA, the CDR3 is TGTGCCAGCAGCCAAGATTGGGGACTAGCGGGAATAGATACGCAGTATTTT.

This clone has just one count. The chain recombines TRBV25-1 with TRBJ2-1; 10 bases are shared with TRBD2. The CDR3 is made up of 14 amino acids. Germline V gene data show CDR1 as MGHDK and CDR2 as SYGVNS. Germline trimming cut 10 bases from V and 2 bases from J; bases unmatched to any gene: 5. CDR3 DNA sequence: TGTGCCATACAACTAGCGGGAACCTACAATGAGCAGTTCTTC. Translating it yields CAIQLAGTYNEQFF.

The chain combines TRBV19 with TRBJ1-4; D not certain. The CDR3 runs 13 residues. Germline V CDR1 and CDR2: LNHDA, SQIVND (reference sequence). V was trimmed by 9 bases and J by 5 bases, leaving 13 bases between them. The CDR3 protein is CASGGHGNEKLFF. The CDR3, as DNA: TGTGCCAGCGGAGGGCATGGGAATGAAAAACTGTTTTTT.

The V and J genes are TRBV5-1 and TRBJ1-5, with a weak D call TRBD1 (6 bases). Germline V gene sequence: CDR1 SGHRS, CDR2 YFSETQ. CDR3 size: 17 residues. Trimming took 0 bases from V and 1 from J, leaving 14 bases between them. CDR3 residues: CASSLGSGGESNQPQHF. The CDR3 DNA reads TGCGCCAGCAGCTTGGGGTCGGGGGGCGAGAGCAATCAGCCCCAGCATTTT.

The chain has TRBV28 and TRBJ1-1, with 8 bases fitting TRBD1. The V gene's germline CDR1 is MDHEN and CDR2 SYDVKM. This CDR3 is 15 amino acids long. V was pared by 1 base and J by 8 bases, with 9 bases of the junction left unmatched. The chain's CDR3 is CASSLFGDRGSEAFF. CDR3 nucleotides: TGTGCCAGCAGTTTATTCGGTGACAGGGGTTCCGAAGCTTTCTTT.

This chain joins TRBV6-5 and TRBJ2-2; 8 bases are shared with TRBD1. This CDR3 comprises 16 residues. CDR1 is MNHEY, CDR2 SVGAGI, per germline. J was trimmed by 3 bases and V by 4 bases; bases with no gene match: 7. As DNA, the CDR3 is TGTGCCAGCAGTTCCCCGGGACAGGAGTACACCGGGGAGCTGTTTTTT. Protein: CASSSPGQEYTGELFF.

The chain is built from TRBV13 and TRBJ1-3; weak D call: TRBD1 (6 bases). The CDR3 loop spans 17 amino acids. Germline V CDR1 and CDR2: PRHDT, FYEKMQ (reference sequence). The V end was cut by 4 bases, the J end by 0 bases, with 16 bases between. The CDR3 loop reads CASSYPQGYTSGNTIYF. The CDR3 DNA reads TGTGCCAGCAGCTACCCACAGGGTTATACCTCTGGAAACACCATATATTTT.

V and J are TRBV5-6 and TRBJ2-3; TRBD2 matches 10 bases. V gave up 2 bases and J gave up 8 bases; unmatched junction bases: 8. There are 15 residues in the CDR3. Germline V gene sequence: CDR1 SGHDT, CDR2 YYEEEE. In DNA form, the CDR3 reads TGTGCCAGCAGCTTAACTAGCGGGAAATTGCTTACGCAGTATTTT. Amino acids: CASSLTSGKLLTQYF.

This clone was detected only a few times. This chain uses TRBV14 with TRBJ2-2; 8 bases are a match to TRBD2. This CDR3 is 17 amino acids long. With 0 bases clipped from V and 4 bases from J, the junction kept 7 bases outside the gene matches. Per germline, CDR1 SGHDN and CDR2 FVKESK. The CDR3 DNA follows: TGTGCCAGCAGCCAAGACGGTCGGGGACTAGTCACCGGGGAGCTGTTTTTT. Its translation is CASSQDGRGLVTGELFF.

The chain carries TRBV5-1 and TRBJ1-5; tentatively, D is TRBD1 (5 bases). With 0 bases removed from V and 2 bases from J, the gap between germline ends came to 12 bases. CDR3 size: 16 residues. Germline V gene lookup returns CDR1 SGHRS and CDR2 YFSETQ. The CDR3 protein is CASSLGGDLGNQPQHF. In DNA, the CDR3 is TGCGCCAGCAGCTTGGGGGGGGACCTCGGCAATCAGCCCCAGCATTTT.

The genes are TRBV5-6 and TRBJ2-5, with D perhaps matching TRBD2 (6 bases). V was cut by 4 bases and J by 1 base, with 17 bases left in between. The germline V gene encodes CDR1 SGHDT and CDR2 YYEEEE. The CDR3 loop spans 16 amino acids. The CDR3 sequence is CASSIGHPLAQETQYF. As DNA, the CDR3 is TGTGCCAGCAGCATTGGACACCCACTAGCCCAAGAGACCCAGTACTTC.

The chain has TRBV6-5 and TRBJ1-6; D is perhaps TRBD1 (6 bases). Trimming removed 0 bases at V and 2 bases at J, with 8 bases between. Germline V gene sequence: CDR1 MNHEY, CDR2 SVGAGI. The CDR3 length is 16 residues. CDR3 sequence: CASSYSQGTYNSPLHF. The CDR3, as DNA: TGTGCCAGCAGTTACTCCCAGGGGACCTATAATTCACCCCTCCACTTT.

This CDR3 is CAWVGDLLAGDLVVIRGTDTQYF. The CDR3 coding sequence is TGTGCCTGGGTAGGAGACCTCCTAGCGGGAGATTTGGTAGTCATAAGGGGTACAGATACGCAGTATTTT. The chain uses TRBV30 and TRBJ2-3, with 10 bases fitting TRBD2. V gave up 5 bases and J gave up 3 bases; unmatched junction bases: 32. Germline CDR1 GTSNPN, CDR2 SVGIG (reference sequence). The CDR3 is 23 residues long.

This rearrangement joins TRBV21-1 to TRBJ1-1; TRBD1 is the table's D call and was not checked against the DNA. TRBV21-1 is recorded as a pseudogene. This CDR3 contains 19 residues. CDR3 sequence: CASSSKRGFGGTANTEAFF. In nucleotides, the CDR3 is TGTGCCAGCAGCTCCAAAAGGGGGTTTGGTGGGACAGCGAACACTGAAGCTTTCTTT.